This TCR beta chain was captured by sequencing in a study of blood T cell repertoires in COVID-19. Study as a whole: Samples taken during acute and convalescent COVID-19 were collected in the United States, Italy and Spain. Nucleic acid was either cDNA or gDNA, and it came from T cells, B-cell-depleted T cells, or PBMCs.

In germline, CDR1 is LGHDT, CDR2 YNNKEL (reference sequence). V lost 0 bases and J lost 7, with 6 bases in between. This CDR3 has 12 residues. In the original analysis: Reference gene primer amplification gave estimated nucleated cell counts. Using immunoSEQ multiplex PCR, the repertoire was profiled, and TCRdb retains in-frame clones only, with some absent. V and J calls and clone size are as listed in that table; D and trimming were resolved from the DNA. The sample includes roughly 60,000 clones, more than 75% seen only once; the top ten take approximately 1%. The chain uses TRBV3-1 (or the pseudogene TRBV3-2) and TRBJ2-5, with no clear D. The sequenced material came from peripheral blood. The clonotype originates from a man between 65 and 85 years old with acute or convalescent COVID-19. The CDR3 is CASSQDARTQYF. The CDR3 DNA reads TGTGCCAGCAGCCAAGACGCTAGGACCCAGTACTTC.